The clone carrying this TCR beta chain was found once. The source of the sample is a study of blood T cell repertoires in COVID-19. Whole-study context: Samples representing acute and convalescent COVID-19 were sourced from the United States, Italy and Spain. T cells, B-cell-depleted T cells, or PBMCs supplied cDNA or gDNA.

This CDR3 region has 16 residues. The J segment lost 8 bases and the V segment lost 1 base, leaving 11 bases of the junction unmatched. Germline CDR1 LGHDT, CDR2 YNNKEL (reference sequence). Symptom resolution, clearance, or two negative PCRs marked the recovered donors of Cohort 3. Authors' processing steps: Estimates of nucleated cell counts were drawn from the amplification of reference gene primers. Profiling relied on immunoSEQ multiplex PCR, and the TCRdb table lists in-frame clones only, not all of them. The V and J calls and the clone size are those of that table, but D and trimming were determined from the DNA. The sample lists hundreds of thousands of clones; around 85% were seen once.

Input material: PBMCs or T cells enriched from blood (not recorded which). This sequence originates from a woman aged 40 to 55 who had recovered from COVID-19. The chain recombines TRBV3-1 (or the pseudogene TRBV3-2) with TRBJ2-1; 7 positions match TRBD2. CDR3 in DNA: TGTGCCAGCAGCCAAGCCCCTAGCGGTTGGAGGCATGAGCAGTTCTTC. Residues: CASSQAPSGWRHEQFF.